These T cell receptor beta chains were read from a single sample in a study of cytomegalovirus exposure and HLA in healthy donors. TCRdb's table, derived via immunoSEQ multiplex PCR, lists solely in-frame clones and lacks some. The sample carries a few hundred thousand clones, roughly 88% recorded once. The specimen was PBMCs. Receptors originate from a woman younger than 45 in good health and CMV-seronegative. CDR3s include the opening cysteine and the closing phenylalanine or tryptophan. Fields, in order: D gene, clone size, V gene, J gene, CDR3 DNA, CDR3 protein. A D gene is named only where the DNA matches it firmly. Expanded clones get a size class; other rows say once, few or many, or leave the size out.

TRBD1	.	TRBV14	TRBJ1-5	TGTGCCAGCAGCCAAGAGAGGGGGACAGGGCGCAATCAGCCCCAGCATTTT	CASSQERGTGRNQPQHF
TRBD1	.	TRBV4-1	TRBJ1-5	TGCGCCAGCAGCCTGGGACAGGGCAATCAGCCCCAGCATTTT	CASSLGQGNQPQHF
TRBD2	once	TRBV29-1	TRBJ2-5	TGCAGCGTTGAAGATCAGGGCGGCGGGGGGACCCAGTACTTC	CSVEDQGGGGTQYF
.	.	TRBV21-1	TRBJ1-2	TGTGCCAGCAGCAAAGCGCTAAGGTATAAGGGCTATGGCTACACCTTC	CASSKALRYKGYGYTF
TRBD2	.	TRBV9	TRBJ2-7	TGTGCCAGCAGCGTTAGCGGGAACTCCTACGAGCAGTACTTC	CASSVSGNSYEQYF
.	.	TRBV11-3	TRBJ2-5	TGTGCCAGCAGCTTAGTTCGGGTAAATACGGAGACCCAGTACTTC	CASSLVRVNTETQYF
TRBD1	.	TRBV9	TRBJ2-1	TGTGCCAGCAGCGTAGGAGTCTCCAGGGGGCTAGAGAGGGATGAGCAGTTCTTC	CASSVGVSRGLERDEQFF
TRBD2	.	TRBV7-8	TRBJ2-2	TGTGCCATCCGGGAGGACACCGGGGAGCTGTTTTTT	CAIREDTGELFF
.	.	TRBV5-4	TRBJ2-1	TGTGCCAGCAGCCCATCGAACAATGAGCAGTTCTTC	CASSPSNNEQFF
.	.	TRBV5-6	TRBJ1-5	TGTGCCAGCAGCTTGGCCGGGGGTAGCAATCAGCCCCAGCATTTT	CASSLAGGSNQPQHF
.	.	TRBV5-6	TRBJ2-1	TGTGCCAGCAGCCTGCAGGGGTACCTCTACAATGAGCAGTTCTTC	CASSLQGYLYNEQFF
.	.	TRBV5-1	TRBJ2-7	TGCGCCAGCAGTTATAGGCAGGGAGCCGACGAGCAGTACTTC	CASSYRQGADEQYF
.	.	TRBV7-6	TRBJ1-1	TGTGCCAGCAGCCGGCGGGGGATTGAAGGGACTGAAGCTTTCTTT	CASSRRGIEGTEAFF
.	.	TRBV30	TRBJ2-5	TGTGCCTGGAGTGTCGGGTCAGGGGAAGAGACCCAGTACTTC	CAWSVGSGEETQYF
TRBD1	.	TRBV11-2	TRBJ1-2	TGTGCCAGCAGCTCGAACCCCAGGGGGCCAGGCTATGGCTACACCTTC	CASSSNPRGPGYGYTF
TRBD2	.	TRBV9	TRBJ2-1	TGTGCCAGCAGCGACCGAGCGGGAATCTACAATGAGCAGTTCTTC	CASSDRAGIYNEQFF
TRBD1	.	TRBV28	TRBJ1-1	TGTGCCAGCAGTTCCGCTAATTTGGGCCCCGGGACAGGTTTT	CASSSANLGPGTGF
.	.	TRBV5-1	TRBJ2-1	TGCGCCAGCAGCTTAATGGTAAACCAGGGGAATAATGAGCAGTTCTTC	CASSLMVNQGNNEQFF
.	.	TRBV7-2	TRBJ2-7	TGTGCCAGCAGCTTAATGGTCGGACAGCCCTACGAGCAGTACTTC	CASSLMVGQPYEQYF
.	.	TRBV6-4	TRBJ2-7	TGTGCCACCCCAGGGAGACGGGGGATGTACGAGCAGTACTTC	CATPGRRGMYEQYF
.	once	TRBV28	TRBJ1-5	TGTGCCAGCAGTTCACCCGGGACCTTCAATCAGCCCCAGCATTTT	CASSSPGTFNQPQHF
TRBD2	.	TRBV7-2	TRBJ2-3	TGTGCCAGCAGCCCGTTATTTTCTACTAGCGGTGGTTACACAGATACGCAGTATTTT	CASSPLFSTSGGYTDTQYF
TRBD2	.	TRBV13	TRBJ2-7	TGTGCCAGCAGCCCACGCCTAGCGGGAGACTACGAGCAGTACTTC	CASSPRLAGDYEQYF
.	.	TRBV27	TRBJ2-2	TGTGCCAGCACCGCATTCGGGCTAGACACCGGGGAGCTGTTTTTT	CASTAFGLDTGELFF
.	.	TRBV9	TRBJ2-6	TGTGCCAGCAGCCCAACTCCAATCTCTGGGGCCAACGTCCTGACTTTC	CASSPTPISGANVLTF
.	.	TRBV21-1	TRBJ1-2	TGTGCCAGCAGCAAACCCGCCCCCTCCCACTATGGCTACACCTTC	CASSKPAPSHYGYTF
.	.	TRBV2	TRBJ2-1	TGTGCCAGCAGTGACGGGACTCTTACCTACAATGAGCAGTTCTTC	CASSDGTLTYNEQFF
.	few	TRBV5-4	TRBJ2-7	TGTGCCAGCAGCTTGGGCGGGACCTACGAGCAGTACTTC	CASSLGGTYEQYF
TRBD1	.	TRBV4-3	TRBJ2-7	TGCGCCAGCAGCCTCGCACTACCGGGACAGGCATACGAGCAGTACTTC	CASSLALPGQAYEQYF
TRBD1	.	TRBV5-1	TRBJ2-3	TGCGCCAGCAGCTTGGGGTTGGGACAGGGAGCGGATACGCAGTATTTT	CASSLGLGQGADTQYF
.	.	TRBV7-9	TRBJ2-3	TGTGCCAGCAGCTTAGAATGGGCGCAGTATTTT	CASSLEWAQYF
.	medium-sized	TRBV6-4	TRBJ2-1	TGTGCCAGCAGTGACGAGGGGTACAATGAGCAGTTCTTC	CASSDEGYNEQFF
.	.	TRBV2	TRBJ1-2	TGTGCCAGTCACAGGATTTCCTATGGCTACACCTTC	CASHRISYGYTF
.	once	TRBV29-1	TRBJ1-2	TGCAGCGTCCTGGACGGCCAGAACTATGGCTACACCTTC	CSVLDGQNYGYTF
.	.	TRBV7-3	TRBJ1-2	TGTGCCAGCAGCTCCGAGCCCGGACTTAACTATGGCTACACCTTC	CASSSEPGLNYGYTF
.	.	TRBV9	TRBJ2-1	TGTGCCAGCAGCGTAGAAAAGTTCAGTGAGCAGTTCTTC	CASSVEKFSEQFF
.	.	TRBV29-1	TRBJ2-1	TGCAGCGTTGTCAGGGGCTCCTACAATGAGCAGTTCTTC	CSVVRGSYNEQFF
TRBD1	few	TRBV7-2	TRBJ1-2	TGTGCCAGCAGCTTAGCCGGAGGACAGGGTTCCTATGGCTACACCTTC	CASSLAGGQGSYGYTF
.	.	TRBV6-1	TRBJ2-4	TGTGCCAGCAGAATTGGACTAGCCAAAAACATTCAGTACTTC	CASRIGLAKNIQYF
TRBD2	.	TRBV4-2	TRBJ2-3	TGTGCCAGCAGCCAAGAACTAGCGGGAGTCATGGATACGCAGTATTTT	CASSQELAGVMDTQYF
TRBD1	.	TRBV5-5	TRBJ1-2	TGTGCCAGCAGATCTGGACAGGGCGACTATGGCTACACCTTC	CASRSGQGDYGYTF
.	.	TRBV21-1	TRBJ2-1	TGTGCCAGCAGCGGACTAGCGGGATTCACTGAGCAGTTCTTC	CASSGLAGFTEQFF